These 24 T cell receptor beta chains originate from one sample sequenced in a study of T-cell memory formation after mild COVID-19. TCRdb reprocessed the 5' RACE reads via MiXCR and lists one record per CDR3 protein. The sample has around 200,000 distinct CDR3 sequences; 10% are singletons. Sequences were obtained from PBMCs or a T cell subset sorted from them (not recorded which). These receptors were obtained from a man aged 18 to 30 who had mild COVID-19 (a few samples of this study predate the infection). Cell type and time point are not known.

The rearrangement joins TRBV7-3 to TRBJ1-1, with D perhaps TRBD1 (5 bases). The germline V gene encodes CDR1 SGHTA and CDR2 FQGTGA. The ends were cut back, 6 bases at V and 3 bases at J, with 14 bases in the middle. This CDR3 is built from 14 residues. CDR3 residues: CASRRDNRYTEAFF. The CDR3 DNA reads as TGTGCCAGCAGACGAGATAACAGGTACACTGAAGCTTTCTTT.

This clonotype was recorded at least ten times. This chain connects TRBV7-2 to TRBJ2-5; 8 bases match TRBD2. V dropped 1 base and J dropped 5; count of bases not matched to a gene: 6. Looked up from germline, CDR1 is SGHTA and CDR2 is FQGNSA. The CDR3 sequence is 15 residues long. The CDR3 reads CASSLGGLGGETQYF. In nucleotides, the CDR3 is TGTGCCAGCAGCTTAGGGGGACTAGGGGGGGAGACCCAGTACTTC.

The CDR3 nucleotides are TGCGCCAGCAGCTTGGACCACTTCGGGGGCCCCTACGAGCAGTACTTC. It encodes CASSLDHFGGPYEQYF. V and J are TRBV5-1 and TRBJ2-7; tentatively, D is TRBD1 or TRBD2 (6 bases each). V was pared by 0 bases and J by 2 bases, with 15 bases between. This CDR3 region has 16 residues. The germline V gene has CDR1 SGHRS and CDR2 YFSETQ.

V gene TRBV15 combines with J gene TRBJ1-4; D unresolved. The germline V and J ends were trimmed by 1 base and 10 bases, with 19 bases remaining between them. The CDR3 is made up of 16 amino acids. Germline V gives CDR1 LNHNV, CDR2 YYDKDF (reference sequence). The chain's CDR3 is CATSRGGDPNMRKLFF. Written as DNA, the CDR3 is TGTGCCACCAGCAGAGGGGGAGACCCTAACATGCGAAAACTGTTTTTT. Filled out from reference TRBV15 and TRBJ1-4, the complete variable domain reads DAMVIQNPRYQVTQFGKPVTLSCSQTLNHNVMYWYQQKSSQAPKLLFHYYDKDFNNEADTPDNFQSRRPNTSFCFLDIRSPGLGDTAMYLCATSRGGDPNMRKLFFGSGTQLSVL.

This clonotype has just a few counts. The CDR3 spells CASSLGPGPLGTQYF. In nucleotides, the CDR3 is TGTGCCAGCAGCTTAGGACCTGGCCCGTTGGGTACGCAGTATTTT. The V call is TRBV7-9, the J call TRBJ2-3; D uncertain. Trimming left V 1 base short and J 8 bases short, with 16 bases between. Germline V gene lookup returns CDR1 SEHNR and CDR2 FQNEAQ (reference sequence). The CDR3 has 15 residues. Supplemented by reference TRBV7-9 and TRBJ2-3, the full variable domain reads DTGVSQNPRHKITKRGQNVTFRCDPISEHNRLYWYRQTLGQGPEFLTYFQNEAQLEKSRLLSDRFSAERPKGSFSTLEIQRTEQGDSAMYLCASSLGPGPLGTQYFGPGTRLTVL.

The genes are TRBV5-5 and TRBJ1-2, with a possible D match to TRBD1 (5 bases). Trimming removed 4 bases from V and 1 base from J, with 14 bases in between. Germline lookup yields CDR1 SGHKS and CDR2 YYEKEE (reference sequence). This CDR3 region has 15 residues. The CDR3 DNA sequence: TGTGCCAGCAGCATAGTATACAGGTTTAACTATGGCTACACCTTC. As protein: CASSIVYRFNYGYTF.

This clonotype was detected only a few times. This chain links TRBV6-5 with TRBJ1-1, with D perhaps matching TRBD1 (6 bases). Germline lookup yields CDR1 MNHEY and CDR2 SVGAGI. CDR3 length: 14 residues. Trimming removed 2 bases from V and 3 bases from J, with 10 bases in between. CDR3 nucleotides: TGTGCCAGCAGTTACGCGGGGGCTCACACTGAAGCTTTCTTT. It specifies CASSYAGAHTEAFF.

This clonotype was counted a few times. The J gene is TRBJ2-3, the V gene TRBV5-4; TRBD2 is a possible D gene (5 bases). Germline values: CDR1 SGHNT, CDR2 YYREEE (reference sequence). The CDR3 is made up of 14 amino acids. Trimming cost V 10 bases and J 6 bases, with 21 bases left between them. The CDR3 loop reads CACRGVPFSDTQYF. The DNA of the CDR3 is TGTGCCTGTCGGGGAGTCCCCTTCTCGGATACGCAGTATTTT.

This chain links TRBV7-9 with TRBJ1-6; D is undetermined. The CDR3 sequence is 14 residues long. Per the germline V gene, CDR1 is SEHNR and CDR2 is FQNEAQ (reference sequence). V dropped 8 bases and J dropped 6 bases, with 14 bases sitting between them. The CDR3 DNA follows: TGTGCCAGCGGGGTCGAAAGCCGTAATTCACCCCTCCACTTT. Its protein is CASGVESRNSPLHF.

This clonotype was found a few times. The chain is built from TRBV5-6 and TRBJ2-7; the match to TRBD1 covers 9 bases. The CDR3 extends over 16 amino acids. Germline V gene sequence: CDR1 SGHDT, CDR2 YYEEEE. V lost 0 bases and J lost 2; bases outside the gene matches: 6. CDR3 nucleotide sequence: TGTGCCAGCAGCTTGGAAGGGGACAGGGACACCTACGAGCAGTACTTC. It specifies CASSLEGDRDTYEQYF.

The chain has TRBV20-1 and TRBJ1-6; the D gene is possibly TRBD1 (6 bases). This CDR3 is built from 14 residues. The V end was cut by 1 base, the J end by 8 bases, with 12 bases between. Germline CDR1 DFQATT, CDR2 SNEGSKA (reference sequence). The CDR3 here is CSARVGGADSPLHF. In DNA, the CDR3 is TGCAGTGCTAGAGTAGGGGGGGCTGATTCACCCCTCCACTTT.

This clonotype showed up just a few times. This chain links TRBV20-1 with TRBJ1-1; possible D gene TRBD1, 5 bases. The germline CDR1 and CDR2 sequences are DFQATT and SNEGSKA (reference sequence). This CDR3 is built from 11 residues. Between the trimmed V and J ends, which lost 6 bases and 5 bases, there was a span of 10 bases. CDR3 DNA sequence: TGCAGTGCGAGGGGAGGAACTGAAGCTTTCTTT. This gives the protein CSARGGTEAFF.

This clonotype was seen more than once but under ten times. The chain carries TRBV19 and TRBJ1-1; tentatively, D is TRBD1 (6 bases). V was trimmed by 3 bases and J by 1 base, leaving 15 bases between them. There are 16 residues in the CDR3. From germline, CDR1 is LNHDA and CDR2 SQIVND (reference sequence). CDR3: CASSIRGQGPNTEAFF. CDR3 nucleotides: TGTGCCAGTAGTATCCGGGGGCAGGGACCGAACACTGAAGCTTTCTTT.

This clonotype was recorded a few times. This sequence joins TRBV7-9 and TRBJ2-1; 8 bases align to TRBD1. The CDR3 extends over 12 amino acids. V lost 6 bases and J lost 12; bases outside the gene matches: 7. CDR1 and CDR2 (germline): SEHNR, FQNEAQ (reference sequence). In nucleotides, the CDR3 is TGTGCCAGCAGGGACAGGGACTGGGGGCAGTTCTTC. Its translation is CASRDRDWGQFF.

The chain is built from TRBV18 and TRBJ2-2; TRBD2 might be the D (5 bases). CDR1 KGHSH and CDR2 LQKENI come from the germline V gene. Trimming cost V 2 bases and J 0 bases, with 7 bases left between them. This CDR3 comprises 15 residues. The CDR3, as DNA: TGTGCCAGCTCACCAGGGAGCTCGAACACCGGGGAGCTGTTTTTT. It translates to CASSPGSSNTGELFF.

This clonotype was seen ten or more times. The V call is TRBV5-1, the J call TRBJ1-1; D possibly corresponds to TRBD1 (6 bases). Germline V gene data show CDR1 as SGHRS and CDR2 as YFSETQ. Trimming shortened V by 2 bases and J by 3 bases, and 11 bases separated the two germline ends. The CDR3 length is 14 residues. The CDR3 sequence: CASSLYAGDTEAFF. DNA for the CDR3: TGCGCCAGCAGCTTATACGCAGGGGACACTGAAGCTTTCTTT.

In its sample, this clonotype was seen a few times. The chain uses TRBV5-1 and TRBJ2-3, with 9 bases matching TRBD2. Losses at the gene ends were 2 bases for V and 3 bases for J; bases not matched to a gene: 1. The CDR3 contains 14 residues. Germline CDR1 is SGHRS and CDR2 is YFSETQ. The CDR3 spells CASSFLAGTDTQYF. CDR3 DNA sequence: TGCGCCAGCAGCTTCCTAGCGGGGACAGATACGCAGTATTTT. The whole variable domain, remainder taken from reference TRBV5-1 and TRBJ2-3, is KAGVTQTPRYLIKTRGQQVTLSCSPISGHRSVSWYQQTPGQGLQFLFEYFSETQRNKGNFPGRFSGRQFSNSRSEMNVSTLELGDSALYLCASSFLAGTDTQYFGPGTRLTVL.

The V and J genes are TRBV7-9 and TRBJ2-5, with D hard to call. The CDR3 totals 14 residues. In germline, CDR1 is SEHNR, CDR2 FQNEAQ (reference sequence). Trimming stripped 3 bases from V and 9 bases from J, with 17 bases between. In DNA, the CDR3 is TGTGCCAGCAGCTTTGATTCAAGTGTCTGGGCCCAGTACTTC. Its translation: CASSFDSSVWAQYF. Drawing the rest from reference TRBV7-9 and TRBJ2-5, the complete variable domain is DTGVSQNPRHKITKRGQNVTFRCDPISEHNRLYWYRQTLGQGPEFLTYFQNEAQLEKSRLLSDRFSAERPKGSFSTLEIQRTEQGDSAMYLCASSFDSSVWAQYFGPGTRLLVL.

The chain is built from TRBV12-5 and TRBJ2-7; the D is unclear. Per the germline V gene, CDR1 is LGHNT and CDR2 is FRNRAP. V was cut by 3 bases and J by 4 bases, with 4 bases left in between. The CDR3 has 11 amino acids. In nucleotides, the CDR3 is TGTGCTAGTGGTTTCCGTTACGAGCAGTACGTC. Protein sequence: CASGFRYEQYV.

In this sample, this clonotype turned up a few times. The chain uses TRBV7-9 and TRBJ2-1; TRBD1 is a possible D gene (5 bases). Trimming left V 8 bases short and J 5 bases short, with 10 bases between. Germline values: CDR1 SEHNR, CDR2 FQNEAQ (reference sequence). The CDR3 consists of 12 residues. CDR3 amino acids: CASVRQNNEQFF. In nucleotides, the CDR3 is TGTGCCAGCGTACGACAGAACAATGAGCAGTTCTTC.

This clonotype has a handful of counts. The CDR3 DNA follows: TGTGCCACCAGCAGAGGGACAGGGCGGATTGCAGATACGCAGTATTTT. This sequence encodes CATSRGTGRIADTQYF. This chain joins TRBV15 and TRBJ2-3; TRBD1 aligns across 8 bases. This CDR3 is 16 amino acids long. Germline V gives CDR1 LNHNV, CDR2 YYDKDF (reference sequence). With V trimmed by 1 base and J by 4 bases, 7 bases remained unmatched.

There are a few counts of this clonotype. This chain links TRBV6-5 with TRBJ1-2, with unresolved D. CDR1 is MNHEY and CDR2 is SVGAGI in the germline V gene. Trimming left V 0 bases short and J 0 bases short, with 11 bases between. The CDR3 runs to 16 residues. Written as DNA, the CDR3 is TGTGCCAGCAGTTACTCGTTAGAGGGAGCTAACTATGGCTACACCTTC. Protein product: CASSYSLEGANYGYTF.

This clonotype occurred a few times. The J gene is TRBJ2-7, the V gene TRBV20-1; 8 bases map to TRBD2. Germline lookup yields CDR1 DFQATT and CDR2 SNEGSKA (reference sequence). J lost 3 bases, V lost 0 bases, and 7 bases had no gene match. The CDR3 covers 15 residues. The CDR3 region has the DNA TGCAGTGCTAGAGATCCCGGGGGGGGAAACTACGAGCAGTACTTC. It specifies CSARDPGGGNYEQYF.

As DNA, the CDR3 is TGCAGTGCTGAGCAGGGGGGCAATCAGCCCCAGCATTTT. Amino acid sequence: CSAEQGGNQPQHF. The chain recombines TRBV20-1 with TRBJ1-5; 7 bases are a match to TRBD1. From germline, CDR1 is DFQATT and CDR2 SNEGSKA (reference sequence). CDR3 length: 13 amino acids. J gave up 2 bases and V 5 bases, and 3 bases lay outside the gene matches.